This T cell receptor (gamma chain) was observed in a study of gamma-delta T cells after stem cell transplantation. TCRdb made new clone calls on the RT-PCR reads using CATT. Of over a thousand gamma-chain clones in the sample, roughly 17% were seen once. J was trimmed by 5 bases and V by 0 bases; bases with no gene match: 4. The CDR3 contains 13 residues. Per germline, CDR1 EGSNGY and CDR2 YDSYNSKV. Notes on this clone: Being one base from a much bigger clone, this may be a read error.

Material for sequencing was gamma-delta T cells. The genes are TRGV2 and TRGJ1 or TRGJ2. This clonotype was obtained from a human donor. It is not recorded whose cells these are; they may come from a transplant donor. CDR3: CATWDGLDYKKLF. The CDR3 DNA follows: TGTGCCACCTGGGACGGGCTTGATTATAAGAAACTCTTT.